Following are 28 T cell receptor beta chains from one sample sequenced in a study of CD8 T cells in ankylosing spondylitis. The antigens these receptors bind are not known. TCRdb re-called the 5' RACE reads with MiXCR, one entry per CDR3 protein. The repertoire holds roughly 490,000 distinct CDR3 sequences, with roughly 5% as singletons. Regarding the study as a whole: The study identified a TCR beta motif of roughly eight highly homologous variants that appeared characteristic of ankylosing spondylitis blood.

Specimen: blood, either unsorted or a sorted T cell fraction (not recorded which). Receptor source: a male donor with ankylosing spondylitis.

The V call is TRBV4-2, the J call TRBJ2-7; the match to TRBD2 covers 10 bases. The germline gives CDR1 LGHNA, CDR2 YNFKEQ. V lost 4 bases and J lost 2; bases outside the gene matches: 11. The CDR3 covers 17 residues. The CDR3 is CASSRRLGLAETYEQYF. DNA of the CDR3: TGTGCCAGCAGCCGCCGTTTAGGACTAGCGGAGACCTACGAGCAGTACTTC.

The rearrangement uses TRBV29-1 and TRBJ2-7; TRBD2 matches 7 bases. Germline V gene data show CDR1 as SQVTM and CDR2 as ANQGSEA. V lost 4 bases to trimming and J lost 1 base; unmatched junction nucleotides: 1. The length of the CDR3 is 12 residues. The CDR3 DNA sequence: TGCAGCGTTGTGGGAGGGTCCTACGAGCAGTACTTC. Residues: CSVVGGSYEQYF.

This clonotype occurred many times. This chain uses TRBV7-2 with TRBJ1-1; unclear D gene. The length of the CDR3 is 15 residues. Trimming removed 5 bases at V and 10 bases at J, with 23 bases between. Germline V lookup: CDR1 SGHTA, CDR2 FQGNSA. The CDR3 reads CASSLEFDIPEGAFF. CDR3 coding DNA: TGTGCCAGCAGCCTAGAATTCGACATCCCCGAAGGAGCTTTCTTT.

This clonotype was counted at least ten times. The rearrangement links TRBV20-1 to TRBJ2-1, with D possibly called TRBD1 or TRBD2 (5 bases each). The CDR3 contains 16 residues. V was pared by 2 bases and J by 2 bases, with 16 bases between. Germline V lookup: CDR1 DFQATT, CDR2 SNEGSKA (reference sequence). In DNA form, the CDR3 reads TGCAGTGCTAGACGCCCGGGACGGAGAACCTACAATGAGCAGTTCTTC. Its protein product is CSARRPGRRTYNEQFF.

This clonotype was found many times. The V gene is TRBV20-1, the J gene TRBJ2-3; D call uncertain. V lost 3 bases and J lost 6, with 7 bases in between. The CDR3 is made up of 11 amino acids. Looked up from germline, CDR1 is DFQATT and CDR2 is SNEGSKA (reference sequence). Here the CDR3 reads CSARFTDTQYF. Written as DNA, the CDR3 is TGCAGTGCTAGGTTCACGGATACGCAGTATTTT.

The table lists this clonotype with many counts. The CDR3 here is CASSPGQPNTGELFF. The CDR3 region has the DNA TGCGCCAGCAGCCCTGGACAACCGAACACCGGGGAGCTGTTTTTT. This chain links TRBV5-1 with TRBJ2-2, with D possibly TRBD1 on 5 matching bases. V was clipped by 4 bases and J by 0 bases, with 10 bases between them. Germline values: CDR1 SGHRS, CDR2 YFSETQ. The CDR3 runs 15 residues. Complete variable domain (other parts from reference TRBV5-1 and TRBJ2-2): KAGVTQTPRYLIKTRGQQVTLSCSPISGHRSVSWYQQTPGQGLQFLFEYFSETQRNKGNFPGRFSGRQFSNSRSEMNVSTLELGDSALYLCASSPGQPNTGELFFGEGSRLTVL.

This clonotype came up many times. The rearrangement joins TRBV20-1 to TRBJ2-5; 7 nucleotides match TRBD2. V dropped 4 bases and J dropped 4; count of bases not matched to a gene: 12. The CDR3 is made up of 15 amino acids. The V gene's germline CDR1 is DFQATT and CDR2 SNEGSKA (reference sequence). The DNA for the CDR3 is TGCAGTGCTACGAATGTGATAGGGAGGGGAGAGACCCAGTACTTC. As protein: CSATNVIGRGETQYF.

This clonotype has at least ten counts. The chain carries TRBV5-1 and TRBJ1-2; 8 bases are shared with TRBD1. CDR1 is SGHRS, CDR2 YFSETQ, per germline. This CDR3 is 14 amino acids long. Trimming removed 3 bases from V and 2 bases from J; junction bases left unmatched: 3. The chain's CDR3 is CASSSDRANYGYTF. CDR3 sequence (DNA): TGCGCCAGCAGCTCGGACAGGGCGAACTATGGCTACACCTTC.

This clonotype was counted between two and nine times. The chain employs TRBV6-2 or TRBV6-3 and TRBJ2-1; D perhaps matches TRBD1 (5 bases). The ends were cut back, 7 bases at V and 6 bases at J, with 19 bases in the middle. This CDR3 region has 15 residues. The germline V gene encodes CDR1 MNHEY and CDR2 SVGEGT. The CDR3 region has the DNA TGTGCCAGCAACAGGCCCCCTCCAACGGGCAATGAGCAGTTCTTC. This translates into CASNRPPPTGNEQFF.

CDR3 in DNA: TGTGCCAGCAGCGTCGGGGCGGAAGAGACCCAGTACTTC. Protein product: CASSVGAEETQYF. The chain has TRBV9 and TRBJ2-5, with D perhaps given as TRBD1 or TRBD2 (5 bases each). There are 13 residues in the CDR3. V lost 2 bases and J 3 bases, leaving 8 bases between the germline ends. The germline gives CDR1 SGDLS, CDR2 YYNGEE.

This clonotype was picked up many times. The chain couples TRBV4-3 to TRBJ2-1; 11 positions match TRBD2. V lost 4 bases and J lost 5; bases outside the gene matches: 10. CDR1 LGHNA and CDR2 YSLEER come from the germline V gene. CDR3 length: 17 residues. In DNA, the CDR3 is TGCGCCAGCAGCCGCCTCACTGGGACTAGCGGTGACAATGAGCAGTTCTTC. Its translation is CASSRLTGTSGDNEQFF.

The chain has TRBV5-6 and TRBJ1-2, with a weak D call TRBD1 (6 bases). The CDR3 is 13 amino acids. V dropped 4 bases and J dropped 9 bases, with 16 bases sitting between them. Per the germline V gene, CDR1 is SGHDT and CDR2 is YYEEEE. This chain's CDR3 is CASSPGTLCCYTF. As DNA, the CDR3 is TGTGCCAGCAGCCCCGGGACACTGTGCTGCTACACCTTC.

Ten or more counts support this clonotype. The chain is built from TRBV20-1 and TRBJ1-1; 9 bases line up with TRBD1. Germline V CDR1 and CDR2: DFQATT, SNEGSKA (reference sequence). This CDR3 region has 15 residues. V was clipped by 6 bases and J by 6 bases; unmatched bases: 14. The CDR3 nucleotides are TGCAGTGCCAGGGATCCGGGACAGGGAAGGTCTGAAGCTTTCTTT. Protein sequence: CSARDPGQGRSEAFF.

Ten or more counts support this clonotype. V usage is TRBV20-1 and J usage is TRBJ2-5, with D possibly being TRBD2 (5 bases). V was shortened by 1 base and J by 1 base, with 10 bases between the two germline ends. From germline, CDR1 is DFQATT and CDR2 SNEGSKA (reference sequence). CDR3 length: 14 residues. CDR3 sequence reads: CSARVAGLQETQYF. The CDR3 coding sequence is TGCAGTGCTAGAGTGGCGGGCCTCCAAGAGACCCAGTACTTC.

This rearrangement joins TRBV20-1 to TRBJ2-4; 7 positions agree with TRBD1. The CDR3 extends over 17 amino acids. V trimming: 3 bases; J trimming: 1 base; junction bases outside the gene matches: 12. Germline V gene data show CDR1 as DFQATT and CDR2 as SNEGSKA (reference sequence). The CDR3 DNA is TGCAGTGCTAGGAAGGACAGGCGCCCTTTGGCCAAAAACATTCAGTACTTC. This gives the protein CSARKDRRPLAKNIQYF.

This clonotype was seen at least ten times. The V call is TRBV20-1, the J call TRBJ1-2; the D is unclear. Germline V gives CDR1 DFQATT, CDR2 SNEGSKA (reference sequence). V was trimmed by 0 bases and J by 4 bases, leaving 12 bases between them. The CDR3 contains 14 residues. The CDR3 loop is CSARDHEDRYGYTF. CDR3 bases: TGCAGTGCTAGAGATCACGAGGACCGCTATGGCTACACCTTC.

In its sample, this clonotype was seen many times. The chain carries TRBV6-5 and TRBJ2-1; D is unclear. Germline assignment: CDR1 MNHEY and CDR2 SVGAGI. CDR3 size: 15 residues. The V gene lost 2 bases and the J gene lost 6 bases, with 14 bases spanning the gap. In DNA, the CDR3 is TGTGCCAGCAGTTACCAGATCGGCACCATCAATGAGCAGTTCTTC. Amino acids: CASSYQIGTINEQFF.

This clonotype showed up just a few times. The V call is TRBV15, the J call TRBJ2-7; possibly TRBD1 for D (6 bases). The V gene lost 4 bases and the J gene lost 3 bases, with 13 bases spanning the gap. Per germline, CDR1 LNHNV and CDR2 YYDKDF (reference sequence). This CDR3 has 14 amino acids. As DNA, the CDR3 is TGTGCCACCAGCAACCGGGACAAGAACTACGAGCAGTACTTC. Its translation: CATSNRDKNYEQYF.

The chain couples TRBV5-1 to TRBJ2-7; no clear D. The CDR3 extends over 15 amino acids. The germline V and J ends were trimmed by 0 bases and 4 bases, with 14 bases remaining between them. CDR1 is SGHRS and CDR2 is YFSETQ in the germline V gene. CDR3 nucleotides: TGCGCCAGCAGCTTGGAAGGGCGATCCTCTTACGAGCAGTACTTC. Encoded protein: CASSLEGRSSYEQYF.

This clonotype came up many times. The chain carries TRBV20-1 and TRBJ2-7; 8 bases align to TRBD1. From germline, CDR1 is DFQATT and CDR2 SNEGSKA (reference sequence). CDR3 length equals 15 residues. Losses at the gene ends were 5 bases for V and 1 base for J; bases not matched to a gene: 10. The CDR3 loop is CSAPDWDRRSYEQYF. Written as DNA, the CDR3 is TGCAGTGCTCCCGATTGGGACAGGCGGTCCTACGAGCAGTACTTC.

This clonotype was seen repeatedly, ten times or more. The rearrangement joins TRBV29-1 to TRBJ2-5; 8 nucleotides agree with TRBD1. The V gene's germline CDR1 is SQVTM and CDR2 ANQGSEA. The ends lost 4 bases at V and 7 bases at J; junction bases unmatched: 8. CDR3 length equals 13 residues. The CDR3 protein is CSVVGRGLGTQYF. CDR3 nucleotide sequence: TGCAGCGTTGTGGGCAGGGGGCTCGGGACCCAGTACTTC.

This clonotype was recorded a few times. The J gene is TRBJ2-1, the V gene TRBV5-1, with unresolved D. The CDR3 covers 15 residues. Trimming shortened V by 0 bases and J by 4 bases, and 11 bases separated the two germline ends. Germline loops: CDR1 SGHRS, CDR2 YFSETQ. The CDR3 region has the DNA TGCGCCAGCAGCTTGGTTCGCACCAGTTACAATGAGCAGTTCTTC. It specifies CASSLVRTSYNEQFF.

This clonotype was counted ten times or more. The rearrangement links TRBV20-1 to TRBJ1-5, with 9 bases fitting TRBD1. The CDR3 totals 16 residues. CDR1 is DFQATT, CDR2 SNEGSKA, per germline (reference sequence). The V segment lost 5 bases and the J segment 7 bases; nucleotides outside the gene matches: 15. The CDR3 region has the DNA TGCAGTGCTTTTTACCCCTGGGACAGGGAGGGCCAGCCCCAGCATTTT. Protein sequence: CSAFYPWDREGQPQHF.

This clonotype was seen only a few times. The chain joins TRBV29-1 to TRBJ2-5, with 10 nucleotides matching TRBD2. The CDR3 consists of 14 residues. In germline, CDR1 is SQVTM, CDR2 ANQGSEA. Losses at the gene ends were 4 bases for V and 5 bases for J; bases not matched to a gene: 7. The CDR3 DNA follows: TGCAGCGTTGTCTGGAGCGGGAGGGGGGAGACCCAGTACTTC. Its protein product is CSVVWSGRGETQYF.

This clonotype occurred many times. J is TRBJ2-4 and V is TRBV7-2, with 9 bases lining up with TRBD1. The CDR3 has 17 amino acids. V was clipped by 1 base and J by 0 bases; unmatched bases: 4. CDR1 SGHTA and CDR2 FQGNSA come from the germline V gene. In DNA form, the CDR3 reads TGTGCCAGCAGCTTAGTCGACAGGGGGTTAGCCAAAAACATTCAGTACTTC. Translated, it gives CASSLVDRGLAKNIQYF.

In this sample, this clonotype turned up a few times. The DNA for the CDR3 is TGTGCCAGCAGGGTCGGATGGAAGGGGAACACTGAAGCTTTCTTT. It translates to CASRVGWKGNTEAFF. The chain employs TRBV6-2 or TRBV6-3 and TRBJ1-1; D call uncertain. This CDR3 is built from 15 residues. Trimming took off 6 bases at V and 1 base at J, with 15 bases between the two ends. Germline V gene lookup returns CDR1 MNHEY and CDR2 SVGEGT.

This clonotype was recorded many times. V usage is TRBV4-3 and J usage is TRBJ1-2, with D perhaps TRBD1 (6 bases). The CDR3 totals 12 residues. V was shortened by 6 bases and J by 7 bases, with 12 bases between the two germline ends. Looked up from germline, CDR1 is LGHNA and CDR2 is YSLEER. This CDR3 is CASSDRRGGYTF. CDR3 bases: TGCGCCAGCAGTGACAGGAGAGGTGGCTACACCTTC.

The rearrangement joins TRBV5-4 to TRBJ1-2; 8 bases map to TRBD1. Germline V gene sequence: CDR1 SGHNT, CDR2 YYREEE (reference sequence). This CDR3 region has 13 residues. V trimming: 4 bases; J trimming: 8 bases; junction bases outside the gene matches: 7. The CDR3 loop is CASSTDREDGYTF. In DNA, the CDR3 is TGTGCCAGCAGCACGGACAGGGAGGACGGCTACACCTTC. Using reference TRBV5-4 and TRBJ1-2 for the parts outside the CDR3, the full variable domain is ETGVTQSPTHLIKTRGQQVTLRCSSQSGHNTVSWYQQALGQGPQFIFQYYREEENGRGNFPPRFSGLQFPNYSSELNVNALELDDSALYLCASSTDREDGYTFGSGTRLTVV.